This T cell receptor beta chain was profiled in a study of human T cells and chemical hapten exposure. Study-wide background: There were weekly diphenylcyclopropenone doses to the scalp for patients throughout the roughly 24-week study.

Germline-derived CDR1 and CDR2 are SGHTA and FQGNSA. Losses at the gene ends were 5 bases for V and 6 bases for J; bases not matched to a gene: 8. The CDR3 consists of 14 residues. Documented time point: pre-sensitization, week 0. Stated treatment: therapeutic diphenylcyclopropenone sensitization with weekly scalp DPC. In TCRdb, the RACE reads were re-called with MiXCR into one record per CDR3 protein. The sample lists 190,000 or so distinct CDR3 sequences, around 30% occurring once. The chain carries TRBV7-2 and TRBJ2-3; 7 bases agree with TRBD2. This sequence originates from a woman in her 30s with alopecia areata. Some clones in this sample may be carry-over from other donors' samples. Sample: whole blood, taken in connection with sensitization to the hapten diphenylcyclopropenone (DPC). The CDR3 region is CASSRREGHDTQYF. Here the CDR3 DNA reads TGTGCCAGCAGCCGGAGGGAGGGCCACGATACGCAGTATTTT.